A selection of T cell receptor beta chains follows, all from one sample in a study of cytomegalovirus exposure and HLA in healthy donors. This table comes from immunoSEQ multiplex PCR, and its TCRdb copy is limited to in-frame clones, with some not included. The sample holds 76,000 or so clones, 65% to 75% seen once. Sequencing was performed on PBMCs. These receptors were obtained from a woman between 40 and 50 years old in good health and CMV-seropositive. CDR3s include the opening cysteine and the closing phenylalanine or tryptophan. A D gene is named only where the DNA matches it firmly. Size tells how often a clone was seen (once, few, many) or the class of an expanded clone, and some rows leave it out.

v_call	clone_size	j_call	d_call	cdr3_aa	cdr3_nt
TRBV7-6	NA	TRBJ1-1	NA	CASSSSRGNTEAFF	TGTGCCAGCAGCTCCTCTCGGGGGAACACTGAAGCTTTCTTT
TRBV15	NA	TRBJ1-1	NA	CATSPRGDTEAFF	TGTGCCACCAGCCCCCGCGGGGACACTGAAGCTTTCTTT
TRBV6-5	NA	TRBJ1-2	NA	CASSSPANYGYTF	TGTGCCAGCAGTTCCCCAGCTAACTATGGCTACACCTTC
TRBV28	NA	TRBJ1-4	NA	CASSSLYVPGMNEKLFF	TGTGCCAGCAGTTCCTTGTATGTCCCAGGGATGAATGAAAAACTGTTTTTT
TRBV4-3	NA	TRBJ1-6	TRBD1	CASSQDRTGGAVRYNSPLHF	TGCGCCAGCAGCCAAGATCGGACAGGGGGCGCAGTGAGATATAATTCACCCCTCCACTTT
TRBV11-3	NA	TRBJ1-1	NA	CASSPTGTRSAFF	TGTGCCAGCAGCCCCACAGGAACCCGTTCAGCTTTCTTT
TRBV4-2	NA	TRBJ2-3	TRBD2	CASSQERGGQDTQYF	TGTGCCAGCAGCCAAGAGCGGGGGGGCCAAGATACGCAGTATTTT
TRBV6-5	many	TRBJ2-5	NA	CASSYRGGETQYF	TGTGCCAGCAGTTACCGGGGTGGAGAGACCCAGTACTTC
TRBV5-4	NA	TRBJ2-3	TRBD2	CASSLTAGITDTQYF	TGTGCCAGCAGCCTGACAGCGGGAATCACAGATACGCAGTATTTT
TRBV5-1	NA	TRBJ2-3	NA	CASSLEADSPDTQYF	TGCGCCAGCAGCTTGGAGGCAGACTCTCCAGATACGCAGTATTTT
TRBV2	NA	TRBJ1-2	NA	CASSEGRGYGYTF	TGTGCCAGCAGTGAGGGGCGGGGCTATGGCTACACCTTC
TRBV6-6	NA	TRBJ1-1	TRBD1	CASRSISGTVSEAFF	TGTGCCAGCAGATCAATTTCCGGGACAGTATCTGAAGCTTTCTTT
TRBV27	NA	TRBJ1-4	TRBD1	CASSLAGQGYEKLFF	TGTGCCAGCAGTTTGGCGGGACAGGGGTATGAAAAACTGTTTTTT
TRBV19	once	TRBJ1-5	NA	CASSIVAGDYAQHF	TGTGCCAGTAGTATCGTGGCAGGGGATTATGCCCAGCATTTT
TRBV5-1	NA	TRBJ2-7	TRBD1	CASSLAQGQGGNEQYF	TGCGCCAGCAGCTTGGCCCAAGGACAGGGGGGCAACGAGCAGTACTTC
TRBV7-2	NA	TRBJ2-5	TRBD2	CASVLAGGAETQYF	TGTGCCAGCGTACTAGCGGGGGGGGCTGAGACCCAGTACTTC
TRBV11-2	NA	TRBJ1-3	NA	CASSLVGRAAVEGNTIYF	TGTGCCAGCAGCTTAGTTGGCAGGGCGGCCGTAGAAGGAAACACCATATATTTT
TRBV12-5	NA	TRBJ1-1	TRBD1	CASGLVGGQGTEAFF	TGTGCTAGTGGTTTGGTCGGGGGACAGGGAACTGAAGCTTTCTTT
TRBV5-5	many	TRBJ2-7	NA	CASSLAQGWTYEQYF	TGTGCCAGCAGCTTGGCGCAGGGGTGGACCTACGAGCAGTACTTC
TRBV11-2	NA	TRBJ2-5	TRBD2	CASSLAAASGSRETQYF	TGTGCCAGCAGCTTAGCGGCGGCTAGCGGGAGTCGGGAGACCCAGTACTTC
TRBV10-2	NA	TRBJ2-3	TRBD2	CASSDGGRVLAEFTDTQYF	TGCGCCAGCAGTGATGGTGGGAGAGTACTAGCGGAATTCACAGATACGCAGTATTTT
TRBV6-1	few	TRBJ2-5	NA	CASSGGRGETQYF	TGTGCCAGCAGTGGAGGCAGGGGTGAGACCCAGTACTTC
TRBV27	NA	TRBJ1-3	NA	CASSEQGLRGNTIYF	TGTGCCAGCAGTGAGCAGGGGCTGAGAGGAAACACCATATATTTT
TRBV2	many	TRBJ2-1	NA	CASSDRLNYNEQFF	TGTGCCAGCAGTGACAGATTGAACTACAATGAGCAGTTCTTC
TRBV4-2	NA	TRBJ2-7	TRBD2	CASSHLLAGGSYEQYF	TGTGCCAGCAGCCACTTACTAGCGGGGGGCTCCTACGAGCAGTACTTC
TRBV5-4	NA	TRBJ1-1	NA	CASSLDSYGAFF	TGTGCCAGCAGCTTGGATTCTTACGGGGCTTTCTTT
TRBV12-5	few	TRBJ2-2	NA	CASGLVEGTTGELFF	TGTGCTAGTGGTTTGGTGGAGGGAACCACCGGGGAGCTGTTTTTT
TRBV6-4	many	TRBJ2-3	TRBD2	CASSDGTSGGADTQYF	TGTGCCAGCAGTGACGGGACTAGCGGGGGGGCAGATACGCAGTATTTT
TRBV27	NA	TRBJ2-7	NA	CASGFSDSAYEQYF	TGTGCCAGCGGGTTCTCGGACAGCGCCTACGAGCAGTACTTC
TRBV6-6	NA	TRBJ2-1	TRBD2	CASSYLRTSGNEQFF	TGTGCCAGCAGTTACCTACGGACTAGCGGTAATGAGCAGTTCTTC
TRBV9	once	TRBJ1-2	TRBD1	CASSSPTGAGGYTF	TGTGCCAGCAGCTCCCCGACAGGGGCGGGTGGCTACACCTTC
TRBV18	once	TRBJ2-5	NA	CASSPSETQYF	TGTGCCAGCTCACCCTCGGAGACCCAGTACTTC
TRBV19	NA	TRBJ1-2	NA	CASSIDGGSRGYTF	TGTGCCAGTAGTATAGATGGTGGGAGTCGAGGCTACACCTTC
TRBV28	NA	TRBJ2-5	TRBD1	CASSFYRGLQETQYF	TGTGCCAGCAGTTTTTACAGGGGGTTACAAGAGACCCAGTACTTC
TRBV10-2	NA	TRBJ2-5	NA	CASSDRQETQYF	TGCGCCAGCAGTGACCGCCAAGAGACCCAGTACTTC
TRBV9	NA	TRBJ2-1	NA	CASSIRGLSYNEQFF	TGTGCCAGCAGCATCAGGGGACTATCCTACAATGAGCAGTTCTTC
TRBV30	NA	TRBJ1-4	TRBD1	CAWSRGQAGEKLFF	TGTGCCTGGAGCCGAGGACAGGCGGGTGAAAAACTGTTTTTT
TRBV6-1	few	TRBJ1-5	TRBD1	CATLRDRGNQPQHF	TGTGCCACCCTCCGGGACAGGGGAAATCAGCCCCAGCATTTT
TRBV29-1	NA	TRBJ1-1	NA	CSVEFQGEAFF	TGCAGCGTTGAGTTCCAGGGAGAAGCTTTCTTT
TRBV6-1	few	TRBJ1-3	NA	CASSEQQFSGNTIYF	TGTGCCAGCAGTGAACAACAGTTCTCTGGAAACACCATATATTTT
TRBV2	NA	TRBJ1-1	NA	CASSSDGAYTEAFF	TGTGCCAGCAGCTCCGATGGGGCCTACACTGAAGCTTTCTTT
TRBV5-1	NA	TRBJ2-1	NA	CASSSLSLTNSYNEQFF	TGCGCCAGCAGCTCCCTTAGTCTCACTAACTCCTACAATGAGCAGTTCTTC
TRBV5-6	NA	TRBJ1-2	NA	CASSLGGYGYTF	TGTGCCAGCAGCTTGGGCGGTTATGGCTACACCTTC
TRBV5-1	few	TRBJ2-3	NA	CASRMDWVTDTQYF	TGCGCCAGCAGGATGGACTGGGTCACAGATACGCAGTATTTT
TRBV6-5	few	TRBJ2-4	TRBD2	CASSDLGTRNIQYF	TGTGCCAGCAGTGACTTAGGGACTAGAAACATTCAGTACTTC
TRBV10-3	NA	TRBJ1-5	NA	CAISEPVDGGPQHF	TGTGCCATCAGTGAGCCAGTGGATGGCGGGCCCCAGCATTTT
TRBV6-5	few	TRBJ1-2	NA	CASSYSRGLLYGYTF	TGTGCCAGCAGTTACTCGCGGGGGCTTCTCTATGGCTACACCTTC
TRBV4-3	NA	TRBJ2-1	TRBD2	CASSQDTASGDNEQFF	TGCGCCAGCAGCCAAGACACGGCTAGCGGGGACAATGAGCAGTTCTTC
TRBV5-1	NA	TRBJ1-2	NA	CASSLEVGRYGYTF	TGCGCCAGCAGCTTAGAGGTTGGCCGCTATGGCTACACCTTC
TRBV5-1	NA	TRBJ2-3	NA	CASSPNGQANTDTQYF	TGCGCCAGCAGCCCAAATGGACAAGCAAACACAGATACGCAGTATTTT
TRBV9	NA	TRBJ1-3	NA	CASSVGHGHGSYSGNTIYF	TGTGCCAGCAGCGTGGGACACGGTCACGGTAGTTACTCTGGAAACACCATATATTTT
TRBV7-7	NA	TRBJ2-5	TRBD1	CASSLGWLHRGQETQYF	TGTGCCAGCAGCTTAGGATGGTTACACAGGGGCCAAGAGACCCAGTACTTC
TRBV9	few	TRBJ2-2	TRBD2	CASSVVGTTNTGELFF	TGTGCCAGCAGCGTAGTGGGGACTACTAACACCGGGGAGCTGTTTTTT
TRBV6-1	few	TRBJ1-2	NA	CASRVAETNYGYTF	TGTGCCAGCAGGGTCGCAGAAACCAACTATGGCTACACCTTC
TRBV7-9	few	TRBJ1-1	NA	CASSFAGVRAEAFF	TGTGCCAGCAGCTTCGCGGGGGTTAGGGCTGAAGCTTTCTTT
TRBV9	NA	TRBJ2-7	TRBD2	CASSPPGLAGAYEQYF	TGTGCCAGCAGCCCTCCGGGACTAGCGGGGGCCTACGAGCAGTACTTC
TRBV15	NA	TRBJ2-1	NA	CATSRDLVTTPSYNEQFF	TGTGCCACCAGCAGAGATCTCGTGACTACACCCTCCTACAATGAGCAGTTCTTC
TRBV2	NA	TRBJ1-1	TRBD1	CASSETETGITEAFF	TGTGCCAGCAGTGAAACTGAGACAGGGATCACTGAAGCTTTCTTT
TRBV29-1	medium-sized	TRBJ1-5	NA	CSVRDNYNQPQHF	TGCAGCGTTAGGGACAACTACAATCAGCCCCAGCATTTT